Below, one T cell receptor beta chain is given with its context. Its antigen is currently unknown. This entry is derived from a study of OX40 agonist ivuxolimab in advanced cancers. Study summary: Dose-escalation patients suffered from hepatocellular carcinoma, melanoma, renal cell or head and neck cancer. Findings and caveats of the study: It was also the case that some nonresponders had low normalized T-cell clonal expansion. On average, CD8+ T cells showed a greater number of expanded clones than CD4+.

Measured with immunoSEQ multiplex PCR; TCRdb has only the in-frame clones, and not every one. The sample has 60,000 to 75,000 clones, 87% seen once. The V end was cut by 0 bases, the J end by 2 bases, with 11 bases between. The CDR3 is 16 amino acids. Germline CDR1 reads MNHNS; CDR2 reads SASEGT. The V call is TRBV6-1, the J call TRBJ1-3; TRBD1 might be the D (6 bases). The specimen was CD4+ or CD8+ T cells sorted from blood, collected in a trial of the OX40 agonist ivuxolimab. The TCR comes from an adult with an advanced solid tumor such as melanoma, head and neck, liver or kidney cancer. CDR3 nucleotide sequence: TGTGCCAGCAGTGAAGCCTTACAGGGAGCTGGAAACACCATATATTTT. It specifies CASSEALQGAGNTIYF.